Listed below are T cell receptor beta chains from one sample, sequenced in a study of T cells in Graves' hyperthyroidism and ophthalmopathy. TCRdb re-derived calls from the multiplex PCR reads in MiXCR, one entry per CDR3 protein. This table holds 530,000 or so distinct CDR3 sequences, approximately 25% found once. Material for sequencing was blood. The receptors here all came from a woman aged 30 to 39 with Graves' ophthalmopathy. CDR3s include the opening cysteine and the closing phenylalanine or tryptophan. Each record gives: J gene, CDR3 length, clone size, V gene, D gene, CDR3 protein, CDR3 DNA. A D gene is named only where the DNA matches it firmly. Clone size, where shown, is once, few, many, or a class for clones that have expanded.

J gene: TRBJ2-7; CDR3 length: 14; clone size: many; V gene: TRBV10-3; D gene: -; CDR3 protein: CAIRGDTAVYEQYF; CDR3 DNA: TGTGCCATCAGGGGGGACACGGCGGTCTACGAGCAGTACTTC
J gene: TRBJ1-1; CDR3 length: 16; clone size: few; V gene: TRBV11-2; D gene: -; CDR3 protein: CASSFYPGGAGAEAFF; CDR3 DNA: TGTGCCAGCAGCTTCTACCCGGGAGGCGCGGGGGCTGAAGCTTTCTTT
J gene: TRBJ1-2; CDR3 length: 15; clone size: many; V gene: TRBV20-1; D gene: -; CDR3 protein: CSARLIIDLFYGYTF; CDR3 DNA: TGCAGTGCTAGATTAATCATCGATCTTTTCTATGGCTACACCTTC
J gene: TRBJ1-6; CDR3 length: 17; clone size: many; V gene: TRBV4-1; D gene: -; CDR3 protein: CASSRVTVDSYNSPLHF; CDR3 DNA: TGCGCCAGCAGCCGTGTGACCGTTGACTCCTATAATTCACCCCTCCACTTT
J gene: TRBJ2-2; CDR3 length: 13; clone size: many; V gene: TRBV20-1; D gene: -; CDR3 protein: CSARQVNTGELFF; CDR3 DNA: TGCAGTGCAAGACAGGTTAACACCGGGGAGCTGTTTTTT
J gene: TRBJ1-2; CDR3 length: 12; clone size: many; V gene: TRBV14; D gene: -; CDR3 protein: CASSHGNYGYTF; CDR3 DNA: TGTGCCAGCAGCCACGGAAACTATGGCTACACCTTC
J gene: TRBJ1-5; CDR3 length: 16; clone size: many; V gene: TRBV6-2/TRBV6-3; D gene: -; CDR3 protein: CASTPSRGGSNQPQHF; CDR3 DNA: TGTGCCAGCACCCCCTCGCGCGGTGGGAGCAATCAGCCCCAGCATTTT
J gene: TRBJ2-4; CDR3 length: 12; clone size: -; V gene: TRBV20-1; D gene: -; CDR3 protein: CSAKEGANIQYF; CDR3 DNA: TGCAGTGCTAAGGAGGGAGCGAACATTCAGTACTTC
J gene: TRBJ1-2; CDR3 length: 16; clone size: many; V gene: TRBV28; D gene: -; CDR3 protein: CASSFGGRDLLYGYTF; CDR3 DNA: TGTGCCAGCAGTTTTGGGGGGCGCGATCTCCTCTATGGCTACACCTTC
J gene: TRBJ2-5; CDR3 length: 20; clone size: few; V gene: TRBV11-2; D gene: TRBD2; CDR3 protein: CASSSHGLAGGSPYQETQYF; CDR3 DNA: TGTGCCAGCAGCTCCCATGGGCTAGCGGGGGGGTCCCCGTACCAAGAGACCCAGTACTTC